This is a list of T cell receptor beta chains from one sample in a study of early T cells in non-severe SARS-CoV-2 infection. Each CDR3 protein is one row after TCRdb ran MiXCR on the 5' RACE reads. The repertoire holds more than 30,000 distinct CDR3 sequences, with roughly 6.2% as singletons. What was sequenced was whole blood. The source is an adult who was a healthcare worker with PCR-confirmed SARS-CoV-2 infection or an uninfected control (not recorded which). Each CDR3 is given with its conserved first and last residue. A D gene is named only where the DNA matches it firmly. Size values are once, few and many counts, or a class for expanded clones, and some rows have none.

>TRBV10-3|TRBJ1-2|.|few
CAISPGHPYGYTF
TGTGCCATCAGTCCGGGACACCCCTATGGCTACACCTTC
>TRBV12-3/TRBV12-4|TRBJ2-7|TRBD2|many
CASTSGTSGGYEQYF
TGTGCCAGCACCTCAGGGACTAGCGGAGGGTACGAGCAGTACTTC
>TRBV2|TRBJ2-7|.|many
CASSVGLAREQYF
TGTGCCAGCAGTGTAGGGCTAGCGCGAGAGCAGTACTTC
>TRBV7-9|TRBJ2-1|.|.
CASTPGQSSYNEQFF
TGTGCCAGCACCCCGGGCCAAAGCTCCTACAATGAGCAGTTCTTC
>TRBV6-1|TRBJ1-6|TRBD1|many
CASRDRDRENSPLHF
TGTGCCAGCAGAGACCGGGACAGGGAGAATTCACCCCTCCACTTT
>TRBV9|TRBJ2-1|.|many
CASSVLGNFPINEQFF
TGTGCCAGCAGCGTATTAGGCAATTTCCCGATTAATGAGCAGTTCTTC
>TRBV6-4|TRBJ2-3|.|many
CASSEGETGTDTQYF
TGTGCCAGCAGCGAAGGGGAGACGGGGACAGATACGCAGTATTTT
>TRBV11-2|TRBJ2-5|.|few
CASSLAARETQYF
TGTGCCAGCAGCTTAGCAGCGCGGGAGACCCAGTACTTC
>TRBV2|TRBJ2-1|TRBD2|few
CASSGRLAGQLHEQFF
TGTGCCAGCAGTGGACGGCTAGCGGGACAGCTTCATGAGCAGTTCTTC
>TRBV5-1|TRBJ2-3|TRBD2|once
CASGPSGGASDTQYF
TGCGCCAGCGGCCCTAGCGGGGGGGCCAGTGATACGCAGTATTTT
>TRBV28|TRBJ2-1|.|few
CASSGASYNEQFF
TGTGCCAGCTCAGGGGCCTCCTACAATGAGCAGTTCTTC
>TRBV27|TRBJ2-2|.|many
CASSLFMAGELFF
TGTGCCAGCAGTTTATTTATGGCCGGGGAGCTGTTTTTT
>TRBV7-8|TRBJ2-5|.|many
CASRPTERGETQYF
TGTGCCAGCAGACCGACAGAAAGAGGCGAGACCCAGTACTTC
>TRBV20-1|TRBJ2-1|.|many
CSASQRGNEQFF
TGCAGTGCTAGTCAGCGAGGCAATGAGCAGTTCTTC
>TRBV30|TRBJ1-1|.|many
CAWSVSSVFLLF
TGTGCCTGGAGTGTAAGTTCGGTGTTCCTTCTCTTT
>TRBV4-2|TRBJ2-3|.|few
CASSQVGRGISTDTQYF
TGTGCCAGCAGCCAAGTAGGACGGGGCATCAGCACAGATACGCAGTATTTT
>TRBV7-3|TRBJ1-5|.|.
CVSSLWPDQPQHF
TGTGTCAGCAGCTTATGGCCAGATCAGCCCCAGCATTTT
>TRBV11-2|TRBJ1-2|.|few
CASSEIRHYGYTF
TGTGCCAGCAGCGAAATCCGGCACTATGGCTACACCTTC
>TRBV27|TRBJ2-1|TRBD2|few
CASSRNGLAVNNEQFF
TGTGCCAGCAGTAGGAACGGACTAGCGGTTAACAATGAGCAGTTCTTC
>TRBV11-2|TRBJ1-2|TRBD1|many
CASSHLRTGRRFNYGYTF
TGTGCCAGCAGCCACCTTCGGACAGGGAGGAGGTTTAACTATGGCTACACCTTC